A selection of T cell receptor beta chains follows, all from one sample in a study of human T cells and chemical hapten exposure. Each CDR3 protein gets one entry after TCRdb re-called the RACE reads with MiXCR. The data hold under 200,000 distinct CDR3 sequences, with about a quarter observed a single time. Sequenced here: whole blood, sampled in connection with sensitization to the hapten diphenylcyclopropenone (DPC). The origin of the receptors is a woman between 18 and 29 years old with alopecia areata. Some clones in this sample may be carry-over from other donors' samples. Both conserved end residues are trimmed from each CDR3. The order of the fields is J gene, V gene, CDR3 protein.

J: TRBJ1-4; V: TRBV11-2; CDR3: ANSSIRQGRNEKLF
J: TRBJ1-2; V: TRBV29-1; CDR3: SVDRALGYT
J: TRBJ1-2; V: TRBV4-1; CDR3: ASSQESMGRVEGYT
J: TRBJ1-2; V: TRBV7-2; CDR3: ASSLGVVLGHT
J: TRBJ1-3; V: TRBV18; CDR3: ASSPPAGRGNTIY
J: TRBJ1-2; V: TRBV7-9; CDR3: VSSLAPTVSGYT
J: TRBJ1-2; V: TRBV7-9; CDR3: ASSLIGSYGYT
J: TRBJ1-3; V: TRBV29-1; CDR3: SVEDPNRNTIY
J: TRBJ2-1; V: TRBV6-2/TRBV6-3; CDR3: ASTERAYNEQF
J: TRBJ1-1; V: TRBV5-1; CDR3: ASSFGTPNTEAF
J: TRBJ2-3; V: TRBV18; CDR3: ASSPRQGTDTQY
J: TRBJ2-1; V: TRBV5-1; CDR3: ASSWGLAGGPLSNEQF
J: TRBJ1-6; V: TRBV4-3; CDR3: ASQPDGTFGSPLH
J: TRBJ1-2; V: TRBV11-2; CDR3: ASSLVVSGDYGYT
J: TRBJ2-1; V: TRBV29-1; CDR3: SVDPTSGRGDEQF
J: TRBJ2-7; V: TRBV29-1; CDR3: SVEEGGAFFPEQY
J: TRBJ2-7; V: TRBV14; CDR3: ASSQDDLRVTSYEQY
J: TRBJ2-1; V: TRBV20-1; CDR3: SASRSYNEQF
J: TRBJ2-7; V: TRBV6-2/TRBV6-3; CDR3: ASSLDRLEQY
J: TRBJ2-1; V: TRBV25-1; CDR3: ASSAHRPTDYNEQF
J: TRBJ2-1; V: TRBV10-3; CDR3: AIRIEGNEQF
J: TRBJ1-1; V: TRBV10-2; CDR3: ASTGWAEAF
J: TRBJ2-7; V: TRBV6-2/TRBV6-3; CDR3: ASSPAFEQY
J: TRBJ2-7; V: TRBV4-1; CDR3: ASSLEGERPGEQY
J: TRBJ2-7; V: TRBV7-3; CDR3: ASSVTGSQSYEQY
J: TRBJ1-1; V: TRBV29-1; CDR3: SVEDPPQGTF
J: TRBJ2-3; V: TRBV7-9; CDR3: ARKGLASDTQY
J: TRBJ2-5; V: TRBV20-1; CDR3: SARIAGGQETQY
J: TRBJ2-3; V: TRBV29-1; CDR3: SVPTSGSTDTQY
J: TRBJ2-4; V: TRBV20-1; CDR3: SARVWSSGSKNIQY
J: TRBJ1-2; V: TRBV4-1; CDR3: ASRPTGNNDGYT
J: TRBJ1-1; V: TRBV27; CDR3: ASSLGTLNTEAF
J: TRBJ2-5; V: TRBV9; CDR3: ASSPREPRKTQY
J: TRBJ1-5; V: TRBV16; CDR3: ASTNFGGVQPQH
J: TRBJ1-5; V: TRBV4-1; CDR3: ASSQEGTALNQPQH
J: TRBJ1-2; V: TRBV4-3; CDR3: ASSQYGGVGAHGYT
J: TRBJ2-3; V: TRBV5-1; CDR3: ASGTSGLADTQY
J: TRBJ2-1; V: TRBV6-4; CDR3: ASSDSPSHEQF
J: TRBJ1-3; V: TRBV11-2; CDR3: ASSLDKDRGNTIY
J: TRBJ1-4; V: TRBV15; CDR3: ATSSSGGTNEKLF
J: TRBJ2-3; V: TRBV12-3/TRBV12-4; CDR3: ASSFVRGTDTQY
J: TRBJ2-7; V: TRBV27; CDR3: ASSLSLATGETEQY
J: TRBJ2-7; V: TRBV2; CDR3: ASTGGFYEQY
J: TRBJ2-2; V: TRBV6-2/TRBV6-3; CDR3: ASRADPNTGELF
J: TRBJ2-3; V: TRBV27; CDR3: ASSLYPGTTQY
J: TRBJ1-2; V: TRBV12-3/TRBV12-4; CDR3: ASSPTGSGYT
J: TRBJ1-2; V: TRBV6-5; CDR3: ASSQGGGYT
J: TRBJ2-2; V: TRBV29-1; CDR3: SVSGTSVTGELF
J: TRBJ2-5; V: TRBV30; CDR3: AWSGTSMQTQY
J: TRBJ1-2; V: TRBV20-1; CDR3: SASTAGQGGGYT
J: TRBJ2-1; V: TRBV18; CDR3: ASSPMSGGNNEQF
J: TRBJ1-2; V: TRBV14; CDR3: ASSQRSDRAYGYT
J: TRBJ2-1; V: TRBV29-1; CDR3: SVGRLAGGTDNEQF
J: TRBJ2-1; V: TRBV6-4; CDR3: VSSDDRGTYNEQF
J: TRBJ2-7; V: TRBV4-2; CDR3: DSSHGGSYEQY